The 16 T cell receptor beta chains below all came from one sample that was sequenced in a study of blood T cell repertoires in COVID-19. Assay: immunoSEQ multiplex PCR; the TCRdb copy retains only in-frame clones and omits some. The sample holds 150,000 to 180,000 clones, roughly four fifths seen once. The material sequenced was peripheral blood. The receptors here all came from a woman in her sixties or seventies with acute or convalescent COVID-19.

The gene calls are TRBV7-9 and TRBJ1-3; D is uncertain. With 6 bases removed from V and 5 bases from J, the gap between germline ends came to 11 bases. CDR3 size: 13 residues. In germline, CDR1 is SEHNR, CDR2 FQNEAQ (reference sequence). CDR3 sequence (DNA): TGTGCCAGCAGACCTACTTCCAGAAACACCATATATTTT. Amino acids: CASRPTSRNTIYF.

This clone occurred a few times. The CDR3 sequence is CASGTWTGPSEDQYF. CDR3 nucleotide sequence: TGTGCCAGCGGAACCTGGACAGGACCCTCCGAGGACCAGTACTTC. This chain connects TRBV28 to TRBJ2-5; 7 nucleotides line up with TRBD1. The ends lost 8 bases at V and 10 bases at J; junction bases unmatched: 19. Germline CDR1 and CDR2: MDHEN and SYDVKM. CDR3 length: 15 amino acids.

The rearrangement joins TRBV5-5 to TRBJ1-2; D is perhaps TRBD1 (6 bases). The CDR3 has 13 residues. Trimming took off 3 bases at V and 6 bases at J, with 12 bases between the two ends. Germline CDR1 SGHKS, CDR2 YYEKEE (reference sequence). The CDR3 DNA is TGTGCCAGCAGCTCCGGGACAACTAATGGCTACACCTTC. Its translation: CASSSGTTNGYTF. Using reference TRBV5-5 and TRBJ1-2 for the parts outside the CDR3, the full variable domain is DAGVTQSPTHLIKTRGQQVTLRCSPISGHKSVSWYQQVLGQGPQFIFQYYEKEERGRGNFPDRFSARQFPNYSSELNVNALLLGDSALYLCASSSGTTNGYTFGSGTRLTVV.

The rearrangement joins TRBV5-1 to TRBJ2-1; TRBD2 matches 13 bases. The ends lost 7 bases at V and 6 bases at J; junction bases unmatched: 7. CDR1 and CDR2 from the germline V gene are SGHRS and YFSETQ. The CDR3 runs to 15 residues. DNA for the CDR3: TGCGCCAGCCAACCCACTAGCGGGGGGGCCAATGAGCAGTTCTTC. Translating gives CASQPTSGGANEQFF.

This clone has a handful of counts. This sequence joins TRBV23-1 and TRBJ2-7; D perhaps matches TRBD2 (6 bases). TRBV23-1 is designated an ORF whose function remains uncertain. V was shortened by 4 bases and J by 2 bases, with 21 bases between the two germline ends. The CDR3 length is 17 residues. CDR3 sequence reads: CASSPGRVGGDTYEQYF. For the CDR3, the DNA is TGCGCCAGCAGTCCTGGACGGGTCGGGGGTGATACCTACGAGCAGTACTTC.

The CDR3 DNA sequence: TGTGCCAGCAGCCAAAAAGGGGCCAGCTATGGCTACACCTTC. Translation: CASSQKGASYGYTF. This chain connects TRBV3-1 (or the pseudogene TRBV3-2) to TRBJ1-2, with D possibly TRBD1 on 5 matching bases. Germline CDR1 and CDR2: LGHDT and YNNKEL (reference sequence). Trimming pared 2 bases from V and 4 bases from J, leaving 11 bases between. CDR3 length: 14 amino acids.

The CDR3 sequence: CASSAGQRRNTDTQYF. The CDR3 DNA reads TGTGCCAGCAGCGCCGGACAGAGGAGGAACACAGATACGCAGTATTTT. The chain combines TRBV9 with TRBJ2-3; possible D gene TRBD1, 6 bases. V was pared by 3 bases and J by 2 bases, with 16 bases between. CDR1 SGDLS and CDR2 YYNGEE come from the germline V gene. The CDR3 sequence is 16 residues long.

This clone was seen more than once but under ten times. The chain uses TRBV2 and TRBJ1-5, with D hard to call. The ends were cut back, 6 bases at V and 0 bases at J, with 9 bases in the middle. The germline V gene encodes CDR1 SNHLY and CDR2 FYNNEI. The length of the CDR3 is 14 residues. DNA of the CDR3: TGTGCCAGCAGGGCAGTACGTAGCAATCAGCCCCAGCATTTT. Its protein is CASRAVRSNQPQHF.

The chain links TRBV4-1 to TRBJ1-3, with TRBD1 as a possible D gene (6 bases). Germline V gives CDR1 MGHRA, CDR2 YSYEKL. The CDR3 extends over 19 amino acids. V lost 1 base and J lost 0, with 19 bases in between. The CDR3 reads CASSQARGPGGTSGNTIYF. In nucleotides, the CDR3 is TGCGCCAGCAGCCAAGCTCGGGGGCCGGGGGGCACCTCTGGAAACACCATATATTTT.

The chain couples TRBV5-6 to TRBJ2-7; 9 bases are shared with TRBD1. Germline V CDR1 and CDR2: SGHDT, YYEEEE. The CDR3 consists of 13 residues. Unmatched junction bases numbered 2, after V lost 4 bases and J lost 3 bases. The CDR3 spells CASSMDRGYEQYV. The DNA of the CDR3 is TGTGCCAGCAGCATGGACAGGGGCTACGAGCAGTACGTC.

The rearrangement joins TRBV30 to TRBJ2-7; 7 positions match TRBD1. CDR1 is GTSNPN and CDR2 is SVGIG in the germline V gene (reference sequence). The CDR3 is 13 residues long. J lost 0 bases, V lost 4 bases, and 3 bases had no gene match. The CDR3 loop is CAWNRGNSYEQYF. CDR3 DNA: TGTGCCTGGAACAGGGGAAACTCCTACGAGCAGTACTTC.

This sequence joins TRBV7-8 and TRBJ2-7; 8 nucleotides line up with TRBD1. Looked up from germline, CDR1 is SGHVS and CDR2 is FQNEAQ. The CDR3 runs to 15 residues. V was clipped by 5 bases and J by 2 bases; unmatched bases: 8. The CDR3 loop reads CASSPARDRPYEQYV. In DNA, the CDR3 is TGTGCCAGCAGCCCCGCCCGGGACAGGCCCTACGAGCAGTACGTC.

This clone was counted once. The V and J genes are TRBV4-1 and TRBJ1-4; 9 positions agree with TRBD1. CDR1 MGHRA and CDR2 YSYEKL come from the germline V gene. V lost 3 bases to trimming and J lost 7 bases; unmatched junction nucleotides: 6. The CDR3 has 15 residues. The CDR3 loop reads CASSHRGTGSEKLFF. DNA of the CDR3: TGCGCCAGCAGCCACAGGGGGACAGGGAGTGAAAAACTGTTTTTT.

This clone was picked up one time. The chain combines TRBV11-2 with TRBJ1-1; TRBD1 matches at 11 bases. The germline V gene encodes CDR1 SGHAT and CDR2 FQNNGV. The V gene end was trimmed by 5 bases and the J gene end by 10 bases; junction bases not matched to a gene: 9. This CDR3 is 14 amino acids long. CDR3 sequence reads: CASSTGQGAGGAFF. The CDR3 DNA follows: TGTGCCAGCAGCACCGGACAGGGGGCGGGAGGAGCTTTCTTT.

The V call is TRBV6-5, the J call TRBJ1-2, with D possibly matching TRBD1 (5 bases). The CDR3 covers 14 residues. From germline, CDR1 is MNHEY and CDR2 SVGAGI. The ends were cut back, 10 bases at V and 4 bases at J, with 19 bases in the middle. The CDR3 DNA sequence: TGTGCCACCAAGATCGGCAGGGAGGCCTATGGCTACACCTTC. Encoded protein: CATKIGREAYGYTF.

The chain joins TRBV2 to TRBJ1-1; 7 bases agree with TRBD1. Trimming at V came to 7 bases and at J to 1 base, leaving 3 bases not matched to a gene. The CDR3 contains 13 residues. Germline loops: CDR1 SNHLY, CDR2 FYNNEI. CDR3 coding DNA: TGTGCCAGCACCGACAGGGAGAACACTGAAGCTTTCTTT. It translates to CASTDRENTEAFF.